The 4 T cell receptor beta chains presented below share a single source sample, sequenced in a study of siplizumab effects on memory and regulatory T cells. Here immunoSEQ multiplex PCR was the method, and the copy in TCRdb shows in-frame clones only, minus some. The table has some 65,000 clones, 80% to 90% seen once. Material for sequencing was Tregs sorted from blood. Every receptor here comes from a human donor in good health.

This clone is medium-sized in the sample. The chain is built from TRBV9 and TRBJ2-2; unclear D gene. The V gene lost 0 bases and the J gene lost 0 bases, with 3 bases spanning the gap. Germline V gene sequence: CDR1 SGDLS, CDR2 YYNGEE. This CDR3 is 14 amino acids long. Here the CDR3 DNA reads TGTGCCAGCAGCGTAGACGCGAACACCGGGGAGCTGTTTTTT. Translation gives CASSVDANTGELFF.

This chain joins TRBV27 and TRBJ1-5; D uncertain. Trimming took 2 bases from V and 3 from J, leaving 14 bases between them. CDR1 is MNHEY and CDR2 is SMNVEV in the germline V gene (reference sequence). The CDR3 extends over 16 amino acids. The chain's CDR3 is CASSLSSVGLNQPQHF. The CDR3, as DNA: TGTGCCAGCAGTTTAAGTTCGGTTGGGCTCAATCAGCCCCAGCATTTT.

This clone was counted a single time. The J gene is TRBJ1-5, the V gene TRBV6-1; TRBD1 is a possible D gene (6 bases). Germline V gene lookup returns CDR1 MNHNS and CDR2 SASEGT. Trimming removed 8 bases from V and 4 bases from J, with 15 bases in between. This CDR3 has 14 amino acids. For the CDR3, the DNA is TGTGCCAGCCGGCAGACAGGTTGGAATCAGCCCCAGCATTTT. It translates to CASRQTGWNQPQHF.

A few counts support this clone. The V call is TRBV4-2, the J call TRBJ1-5; the D is unclear. The germline V gene has CDR1 LGHNA and CDR2 YNFKEQ. Trimming removed 1 base from V and 4 bases from J, with 11 bases in between. The CDR3 has 15 residues. The CDR3 sequence: CASSQAVTPNQPQHF. CDR3 DNA sequence: TGTGCCAGCAGCCAAGCAGTAACACCGAATCAGCCCCAGCATTTT.